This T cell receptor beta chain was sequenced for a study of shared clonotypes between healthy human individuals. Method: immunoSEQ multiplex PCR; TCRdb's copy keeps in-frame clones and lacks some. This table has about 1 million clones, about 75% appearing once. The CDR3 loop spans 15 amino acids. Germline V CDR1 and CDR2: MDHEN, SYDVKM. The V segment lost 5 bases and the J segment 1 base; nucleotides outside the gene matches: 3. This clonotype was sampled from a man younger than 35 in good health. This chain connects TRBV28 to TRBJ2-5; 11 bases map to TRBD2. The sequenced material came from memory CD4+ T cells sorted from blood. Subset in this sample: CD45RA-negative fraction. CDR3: CASSDSGGAQETQYF. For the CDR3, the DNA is TGTGCCAGCAGTGATAGCGGGGGGGCCCAAGAGACCCAGTACTTC.